The 14 T cell receptor beta chains in this list originate from one sample, sequenced in a study of cytomegalovirus exposure and HLA in healthy donors. In the PCR, 60 Vbeta and 13 Jbeta primers were used. The protocol was immunoSEQ multiplex PCR, while the TCRdb copy is restricted to in-frame clones and leaves out a portion. Its clone listing holds about 190,000 clones. The sample consisted of PBMCs. The receptors here all came from a woman aged 25 to 45 in good health and CMV-seropositive.

The V gene is TRBV10-3, the J gene TRBJ1-3, with 7 bases identical to TRBD1. The ends lost 6 bases at V and 0 bases at J; junction bases unmatched: 2. The germline V gene has CDR1 ENHRY and CDR2 SYGVKD. This CDR3 contains 14 residues. The CDR3 DNA reads as TGTGCCATCAGAAACAGGGGCTCTGGAAACACCATATATTTT. It is translated as CAIRNRGSGNTIYF.

The chain is built from TRBV27 and TRBJ2-4; 9 bases fit TRBD1. After removal of 7 bases from V and 3 bases from J, the junction contained 1 base not matched to a gene. CDR1 is MNHEY, CDR2 SMNVEV, per germline (reference sequence). The CDR3 covers 13 residues. CDR3 loop: CASTGQGKNIQYF. The CDR3 DNA reads TGTGCCAGCACGGGACAGGGCAAAAACATTCAGTACTTC.

The chain recombines TRBV7-9 with TRBJ1-3; D gene unclear. Germline lookup yields CDR1 SEHNR and CDR2 FQNEAQ (reference sequence). V lost 3 bases to trimming and J lost 6 bases, with 15 bases between them. This CDR3 region has 15 residues. The CDR3 bases are TGTGCCAGCAGCTTTTTGGAAGCGCGTGAAAACACCATATATTTT. This encodes CASSFLEARENTIYF. The full variable domain, its missing parts supplied by reference TRBV7-9 and TRBJ1-3, is DTGVSQNPRHKITKRGQNVTFRCDPISEHNRLYWYRQTLGQGPEFLTYFQNEAQLEKSRLLSDRFSAERPKGSFSTLEIQRTEQGDSAMYLCASSFLEARENTIYFGEGSWLTVV.

The chain links TRBV2 to TRBJ2-3, with TRBD2 matching 7 bases. Germline V lookup: CDR1 SNHLY, CDR2 FYNNEI. The V gene end was trimmed by 5 bases and the J gene end by 2 bases; junction bases not matched to a gene: 7. This CDR3 has 15 residues. The CDR3 loop is CASSYPAGYTDTQYF. The CDR3 bases are TGTGCCAGCAGTTATCCAGCGGGGTACACAGATACGCAGTATTTT.

The V and J genes are TRBV4-1 and TRBJ2-4; perhaps TRBD2 as D (6 bases). V was pared by 4 bases and J by 1 base, with 17 bases between. Germline V gene data show CDR1 as MGHRA and CDR2 as YSYEKL. This CDR3 region has 17 residues. The CDR3 protein is CASSPSRDLTAKNIQYF. In DNA, the CDR3 is TGCGCCAGCAGCCCTTCGCGGGACCTCACGGCCAAAAACATTCAGTACTTC.

V is TRBV18 and J is TRBJ2-2; perhaps TRBD2 as D (5 bases). V was pared by 11 bases and J by 4 bases, with 11 bases between. CDR1 is KGHSH and CDR2 is LQKENI in the germline V gene. The CDR3 covers 12 residues. In DNA form, the CDR3 reads TGTGCCTCCGGAGGACCCACCGGGGAGCTGTTTTTT. It encodes CASGGPTGELFF.

The genes are TRBV18 and TRBJ1-2; 7 nucleotides match TRBD1. The V gene end was trimmed by 5 bases and the J gene end by 8 bases; junction bases not matched to a gene: 5. Germline assignment: CDR1 KGHSH and CDR2 LQKENI. The length of the CDR3 is 12 residues. The CDR3 region is CASSSQGDGYTF. Written as DNA, the CDR3 is TGTGCCAGCTCATCTCAGGGGGACGGCTACACCTTC.

The rearrangement links TRBV2 to TRBJ1-3; D call uncertain. Trimming cost V 3 bases and J 3 bases, with 6 bases left between them. The CDR3 is 13 residues long. The germline CDR1 and CDR2 sequences are SNHLY and FYNNEI. DNA for the CDR3: TGTGCCAGCAGTGATGTATTTGGAAACACCATATATTTT. It codes for CASSDVFGNTIYF.

V and J are TRBV28 and TRBJ1-5; perhaps TRBD1 as D (6 bases). The CDR3 has 14 residues. The V gene's germline CDR1 is MDHEN and CDR2 SYDVKM. Trimming took 9 bases from V and 0 from J, leaving 12 bases between them. In DNA, the CDR3 is TGTGCCAGTATGACAGGCTCTAGCAATCAGCCCCAGCATTTT. Amino acids: CASMTGSSNQPQHF. Using reference TRBV28 and TRBJ1-5 for the parts outside the CDR3, the full variable domain is DVKVTQSSRYLVKRTGEKVFLECVQDMDHENMFWYRQDPGLGLRLIYFSYDVKMKEKGDIPEGYSVSREKKERFSLILESASTNQTSMYLCASMTGSSNQPQHFGDGTRLSIL.

The genes are TRBV11-3 and TRBJ2-1; perhaps TRBD2 as D (6 bases). The CDR3 has 13 amino acids. Trimming cost V 5 bases and J 8 bases, with 13 bases left between them. The germline V gene encodes CDR1 SGHNT and CDR2 YENEEA. CDR3 DNA: TGTGCCAGCAGCCCTACTAGCATGTATGAGCAGTTCTTC. Its translation is CASSPTSMYEQFF.

The chain carries TRBV4-1 and TRBJ1-2, with D possibly TRBD1 on 6 matching bases. This CDR3 has 12 residues. Trimming cost V 7 bases and J 8 bases, with 14 bases left between them. Germline V gene lookup returns CDR1 MGHRA and CDR2 YSYEKL. CDR3 sequence: CASKTTGSGYTF. Written as DNA, the CDR3 is TGCGCCAGCAAAACCACAGGGAGCGGCTACACCTTC.

The gene calls are TRBV2 and TRBJ2-3, with a possible D match to TRBD1 (6 bases). The V end was cut by 6 bases, the J end by 6 bases, with 13 bases between. The CDR3 has 13 amino acids. Germline V lookup: CDR1 SNHLY, CDR2 FYNNEI. CDR3 nucleotide sequence: TGTGCCAGCAGGGACAGCGGCGTTGATACGCAGTATTTT. It is translated as CASRDSGVDTQYF.

This rearrangement joins TRBV27 to TRBJ2-5; possible D gene TRBD2, 5 bases. The germline V gene encodes CDR1 MNHEY and CDR2 SMNVEV (reference sequence). Trimming stripped 4 bases from V and 5 bases from J, with 17 bases between. CDR3 size: 15 residues. The CDR3 region has the DNA TGTGCCAGCAGTTCCTCCCGACTCCGAGGGGAGACCCAGTACTTC. It codes for CASSSSRLRGETQYF.

The chain combines TRBV4-1 with TRBJ2-1; a weak D match, TRBD2 (7 bases). V was shortened by 3 bases and J by 7 bases, with 25 bases between the two germline ends. The germline V gene encodes CDR1 MGHRA and CDR2 YSYEKL. CDR3 length: 18 amino acids. The DNA of the CDR3 is TGCGCCAGCAGCCAGCCCCTAAAACGGGGGGCTACGGGAAATGAGCAGTTCTTC. Amino acid sequence: CASSQPLKRGATGNEQFF.